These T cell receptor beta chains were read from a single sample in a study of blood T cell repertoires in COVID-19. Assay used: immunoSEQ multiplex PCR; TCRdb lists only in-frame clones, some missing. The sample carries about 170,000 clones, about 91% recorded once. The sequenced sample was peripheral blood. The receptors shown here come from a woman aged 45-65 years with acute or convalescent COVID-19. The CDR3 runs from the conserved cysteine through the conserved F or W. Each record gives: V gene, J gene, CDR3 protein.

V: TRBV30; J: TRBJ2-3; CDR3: CAWSVYSGGADTQYF
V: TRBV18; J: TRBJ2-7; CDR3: CASSPRQGTYEQYF
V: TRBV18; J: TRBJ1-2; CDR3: CASSHGQATYGYTF
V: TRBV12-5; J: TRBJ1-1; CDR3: CASMRGQYTEAFF
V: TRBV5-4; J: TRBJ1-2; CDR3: CASSLDLTGNYGYTF
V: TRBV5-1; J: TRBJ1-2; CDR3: CASSFGGKNYGYTF
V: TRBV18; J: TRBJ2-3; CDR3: CASSPEQGYTDTQYF
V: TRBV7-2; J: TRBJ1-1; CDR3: CASRGDRMNTEAFF
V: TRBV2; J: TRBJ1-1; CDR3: CASSEGQGPSEAFF
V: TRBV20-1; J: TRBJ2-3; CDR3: CSASRPPAGGRTDTQYF